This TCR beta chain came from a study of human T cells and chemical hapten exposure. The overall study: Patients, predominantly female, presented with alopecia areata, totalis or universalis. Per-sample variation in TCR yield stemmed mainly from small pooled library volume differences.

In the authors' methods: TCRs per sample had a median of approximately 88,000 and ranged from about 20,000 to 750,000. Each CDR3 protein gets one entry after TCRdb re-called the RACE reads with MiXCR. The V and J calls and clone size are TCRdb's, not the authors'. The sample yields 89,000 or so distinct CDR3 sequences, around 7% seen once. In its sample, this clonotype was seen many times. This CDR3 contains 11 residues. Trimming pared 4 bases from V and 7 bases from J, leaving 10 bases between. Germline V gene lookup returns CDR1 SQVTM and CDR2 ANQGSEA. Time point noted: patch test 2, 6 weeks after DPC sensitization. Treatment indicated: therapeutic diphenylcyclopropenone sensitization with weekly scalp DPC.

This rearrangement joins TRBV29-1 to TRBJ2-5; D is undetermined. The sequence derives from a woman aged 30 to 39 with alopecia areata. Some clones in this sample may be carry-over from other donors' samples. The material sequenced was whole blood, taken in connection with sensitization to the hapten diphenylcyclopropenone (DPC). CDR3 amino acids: CSVAAGATQYF. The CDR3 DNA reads TGCAGCGTTGCCGCCGGAGCGACCCAGTACTTC.